Here is one T cell receptor (beta chain) with its context. This record comes from a study of blood T cells in healthy people across ages. The V end lost 6 bases, the J end lost 4 bases, and 19 bases lay between the germline ends. The CDR3 is 15 amino acids. Germline V gene sequence: CDR1 DFQATT, CDR2 SNEGSKA (reference sequence). Then a second PCR, running roughly 6 to 11 cycles, was carried out with a sample-barcoded 5' primer and a J-beta primer mix. MiXCR, applied by TCRdb to the 5' RACE reads, yields one record per CDR3 protein. The table records fewer than 900,000 distinct CDR3 sequences, roughly 43% of them present only once.

The chain joins TRBV20-1 to TRBJ1-3, with D unresolved. This sequence was found in a woman aged 60-75 years in good health. The sample was blood. The CDR3 DNA follows: TGCAGTGCGTCAACTTTCACGGTGGGAGGAAACACCATATATTTT. Its translation: CSASTFTVGGNTIYF.